These 29 T cell receptor beta chains originate from one sample sequenced in a study of regulatory T cells in long-lasting Graves disease (dated by TCRdb to the early 2020s). In the paper's terms, the time point label means: persistent/refractory GD, antithyroid drugs over 5 years with positive TRAb. For both TCR sequencing and RNA sequencing, RNA was extracted from PBMCs in TRIzol. The library came from multiplex PCR. TCRdb names Illumina HiSeq 4000 as the instrument used. TCR beta libraries were built with iRepertoire HTBI primers and Arm-PCR amplification of CDR3 regions. TCRdb trimmed the raw reads at Q25, called clones with MiXCR and kept productive beta chains. Rows are combined by CDR3 protein, so each entry shows the most common genes and DNA. The sample table records fewer than 450,000 distinct CDR3 sequences; 20% to 25% of these occur just once. Of the sample, approximately 28% is held by the ten largest clones.

Here the sequenced sample was peripheral blood mononuclear cells (PBMCs), taken when the disease was refractory, from a patient treated with antithyroid drugs. These receptors all stem from a female donor with Graves disease.

At least ten counts were recorded for this clonotype. The V and J genes are TRBV30 and TRBJ2-2; 9 positions match TRBD1. The length of the CDR3 is 14 residues. The V gene's germline CDR1 is GTSNPN and CDR2 SVGIG (reference sequence). V lost 2 bases, J lost 11 bases, and 9 bases stayed unmatched. DNA for the CDR3: TGTGCCTGGAGTACGGGACAGGGCTTTTTAGAGCTGTTTTTT. Its protein product is CAWSTGQGFLELFF. Full variable domain (rest looked up from reference TRBV30 and TRBJ2-2): SQTIHQWPATLVQPVGSPLSLECTVEGTSNPNLYWYRQAAGRGLQLLFYSVGIGQISSEVPQNLSASRPQDRQFILSSKKLLLSDSGFYLCAWSTGQGFLELFFGEGSRLTVL.

At least ten counts were recorded for this clonotype. This chain connects TRBV2 to TRBJ2-7, with D possibly TRBD1 on 6 matching bases. V was clipped by 4 bases and J by 3 bases, with 10 bases between them. CDR1 SNHLY and CDR2 FYNNEI come from the germline V gene. This CDR3 has 13 residues. The CDR3 DNA reads as TGTGCCAGCAGTGTTGGGACAAACTACGAGCAGTACTTC. This sequence encodes CASSVGTNYEQYF.

The gene calls are TRBV14 and TRBJ2-3; D is perhaps TRBD1 (5 bases). Trimming shortened V by 0 bases and J by 5 bases, and 9 bases separated the two germline ends. The CDR3 runs 14 residues. Germline values: CDR1 SGHDN, CDR2 FVKESK. The DNA for the CDR3 is TGTGCCAGCAGCCAAGAACAGGTTCAAGATACGCAGTATTTT. Its protein product is CASSQEQVQDTQYF.

The chain uses TRBV11-1 and TRBJ2-1; 13 bases match TRBD2. Looked up from germline, CDR1 is SGHAT and CDR2 is FQDESV (reference sequence). The V segment lost 4 bases and the J segment 6 bases; nucleotides outside the gene matches: 6. CDR3 length: 16 amino acids. CDR3 sequence (DNA): TGTGCCAGCAGCTCGACAACTAGCGGGAGGGCCAATGAGCAGTTCTTC. As protein: CASSSTTSGRANEQFF.

This clonotype was found a few times. The chain uses TRBV7-8 and TRBJ2-5; unclear D gene. This CDR3 region has 15 residues. Per germline, CDR1 SGHVS and CDR2 FQNEAQ. Trimming left V 1 base short and J 1 base short, with 10 bases between. The CDR3 loop reads CASSLEYWGQETQYF. Written as DNA, the CDR3 is TGTGCCAGCAGCTTAGAGTATTGGGGCCAAGAGACCCAGTACTTC.

V usage is TRBV29-1 and J usage is TRBJ1-5; TRBD1 is a possible D gene (6 bases). CDR1 and CDR2 from the germline V gene are SQVTM and ANQGSEA. The CDR3 totals 14 residues. The ends were cut back, 6 bases at V and 2 bases at J, with 14 bases in the middle. For the CDR3, the DNA is TGCAGCGTGGCACAGGGCCGGGGCAATCAGCCCCAGCATTTT. Its translation: CSVAQGRGNQPQHF.

This clonotype was detected many times. This rearrangement joins TRBV20-1 to TRBJ1-5; TRBD1 matches at 8 bases. Per the germline V gene, CDR1 is DFQATT and CDR2 is SNEGSKA (reference sequence). Trimming removed 5 bases from V and 3 bases from J; junction bases left unmatched: 6. The CDR3 loop spans 14 amino acids. The CDR3 protein is CSAGMGQANQPQHF. The CDR3 DNA is TGCAGTGCTGGTATGGGACAGGCCAATCAGCCCCAGCATTTT.

The rearrangement links TRBV20-1 to TRBJ2-3; D might be TRBD1 or TRBD2, each matching 5 bases. The CDR3 spans 12 residues. V gave up 6 bases and J gave up 5 bases, with 12 bases separating them. From germline, CDR1 is DFQATT and CDR2 SNEGSKA (reference sequence). CDR3 sequence reads: CSAKDTRDTQYF. CDR3 nucleotides: TGCAGTGCCAAGGACACTAGAGATACGCAGTATTTT.

This chain uses TRBV28 with TRBJ2-1; TRBD2 aligns across 7 bases. The CDR3 is made up of 14 amino acids. V shed 6 bases and J 6 bases; nucleotides not matched to a gene: 8. Germline V gene sequence: CDR1 MDHEN, CDR2 SYDVKM. The CDR3 loop reads CASSLRWGGNEQFF. CDR3 bases: TGTGCCAGCAGCTTGAGGTGGGGGGGCAATGAGCAGTTCTTC.

The chain couples TRBV29-1 to TRBJ2-7, with TRBD1 identical over 8 bases. Trimming took 6 bases from V and 6 from J; bases not matched to a gene: 10. The CDR3 sequence is 13 residues long. Germline assignment: CDR1 SQVTM and CDR2 ANQGSEA. For the CDR3, the DNA is TGCAGCGTCGGCGAACGGGACAGGTTCGAGCAGTACTTC. The encoded protein is CSVGERDRFEQYF.

This clonotype has just a few counts. The chain employs TRBV3-1 and TRBJ1-1, with no clear D. Germline CDR1 and CDR2: LGHDT and YNNKEL (reference sequence). The CDR3 runs to 15 residues. V shed 2 bases and J shed 1 base, with 11 bases lying between them. CDR3 sequence: CASSQSGHGNTEAFF. In nucleotides, the CDR3 is TGTGCCAGCAGCCAATCGGGTCATGGGAACACTGAAGCTTTCTTT.

This clonotype was seen a single time. The chain carries TRBV10-3 and TRBJ2-2; D is perhaps TRBD1 or TRBD2 (6 bases each). The CDR3 covers 16 residues. The V gene lost 0 bases and the J gene lost 4 bases, with 12 bases spanning the gap. Germline V lookup: CDR1 ENHRY, CDR2 SYGVKD. CDR3 sequence: CAISESGAGITGELFF. The CDR3 nucleotides are TGTGCCATCAGTGAGTCGGGGGCGGGAATCACCGGGGAGCTGTTTTTT.

V and J are TRBV18 and TRBJ2-1; no firm D call. V was cut by 4 bases and J by 5 bases, with 6 bases left in between. Germline V gene sequence: CDR1 KGHSH, CDR2 LQKENI. This CDR3 is 12 amino acids long. Here the CDR3 DNA reads TGTGCCAGCTCACGACAACACAATGAGCAGTTCTTC. Protein: CASSRQHNEQFF.

This clonotype was counted a few times. V and J are TRBV3-1 and TRBJ2-7; TRBD2 aligns across 12 bases. The V and J ends lost 5 bases and 3 bases, in that order; junction bases with no gene match: 5. Germline V CDR1 and CDR2: LGHDT, YNNKEL (reference sequence). The CDR3 has 15 amino acids. CDR3 bases: TGTGCCAGCAGCAAGACTAGCGGGAGCCTCTACGAGCAGTACTTC. Translation gives CASSKTSGSLYEQYF.

Only a few counts were recorded for this clonotype. The genes are TRBV7-9 and TRBJ1-4; no clear D gene. Germline V lookup: CDR1 SEHNR, CDR2 FQNEAQ (reference sequence). V shed 5 bases and J shed 0 bases, with 10 bases lying between them. The CDR3 runs to 15 residues. The CDR3 DNA follows: TGTGCCAGCAGCCCACTCGGGGCAACTAATGAAAAACTGTTTTTT. It codes for CASSPLGATNEKLFF.

This clonotype was seen a handful of times. A read error is possible here, since a much larger clone lies one base away. This sequence joins TRBV12-3 or TRBV12-4 and TRBJ1-1, with a possible D match to TRBD1 (5 bases). The CDR3 spans 14 residues. V shed 1 base and J shed 4 bases, with 10 bases lying between them. CDR3 sequence reads: CASSLVGVGTEAFF. The CDR3 DNA follows: TGTGCCAGCAGTTTAGTGGGGGTTGGCACTGAAGCTTTCTTT.

Ten or more counts support this clonotype. J is TRBJ2-5 and V is TRBV7-2; no clear D gene. CDR1 SGHTA and CDR2 FQGNSA come from the germline V gene. The CDR3 is made up of 15 amino acids. Trimming left V 0 bases short and J 5 bases short, with 13 bases between. The CDR3 here is CASSLAPEDFETQYF. The CDR3 DNA follows: TGTGCCAGCAGCTTAGCCCCGGAAGATTTTGAGACCCAGTACTTC.

Worth noting for this clonotype: A single base separates this from a much larger clone, so it may be a read error. The chain links TRBV12-3 or TRBV12-4 to TRBJ2-7; 7 positions agree with TRBD1. CDR3 length: 15 residues. J lost 8 bases, V lost 0 bases, and 10 bases had no gene match. In DNA, the CDR3 is TGTGCCAGCAGTTTAGCAGGGGGCACATCCGGCAAGCAGTACTTC. Protein: CASSLAGGTSGKQYF.

This clonotype was detected a few times. The genes are TRBV18 and TRBJ2-2; 8 nucleotides agree with TRBD1. There are 19 residues in the CDR3. CDR1 is KGHSH, CDR2 LQKENI, per germline. The V gene end was trimmed by 4 bases and the J gene end by 4 bases; junction bases not matched to a gene: 17. The CDR3 spells CASSRKGGQGRSVTGELFF. CDR3 in DNA: TGTGCCAGCTCACGGAAGGGCGGACAGGGACGCTCAGTCACCGGGGAGCTGTTTTTT.

The sample holds a few counts of this clonotype. The rearrangement joins TRBV6-1 to TRBJ1-4; D is perhaps TRBD1 (6 bases). The CDR3 consists of 13 residues. CDR1 is MNHNS and CDR2 is SASEGT in the germline V gene. Trimming removed 9 bases from V and 6 bases from J, with 14 bases in between. The DNA for the CDR3 is TGTGCCAGTGGTTCGGGGGCTGATGAAAAACTGTTTTTT. It is translated as CASGSGADEKLFF.

The chain couples TRBV10-3 to TRBJ2-7; the match to TRBD2 covers 10 bases. V lost 3 bases and J lost 5; bases outside the gene matches: 7. Germline CDR1 is ENHRY and CDR2 is SYGVKD. This CDR3 is built from 15 residues. This chain's CDR3 is CAISDESGRAHEQYF. CDR3 coding DNA: TGTGCCATCAGTGACGAGAGCGGGAGGGCCCACGAGCAGTACTTC.

The rearrangement joins TRBV7-9 to TRBJ1-2; D is perhaps TRBD1 (6 bases). The germline V and J ends were trimmed by 5 bases and 4 bases, with 14 bases remaining between them. The germline gives CDR1 SEHNR, CDR2 FQNEAQ (reference sequence). CDR3 length: 14 amino acids. CDR3 sequence reads: CASSPVGQPYGYTF. The CDR3 DNA reads as TGTGCCAGCAGCCCTGTAGGACAGCCCTATGGCTACACCTTC. The full variable domain, its missing parts supplied by reference TRBV7-9 and TRBJ1-2, is DTGVSQNPRHKITKRGQNVTFRCDPISEHNRLYWYRQTLGQGPEFLTYFQNEAQLEKSRLLSDRFSAERPKGSFSTLEIQRTEQGDSAMYLCASSPVGQPYGYTFGSGTRLTVV.

This clonotype was counted at least ten times. At one boundary the junction diverges from the germline segment, which might be a read error. This rearrangement joins TRBV7-7 to TRBJ2-5; 9 positions match TRBD2. The CDR3 has 14 amino acids. Per the germline V gene, CDR1 is SSHAT and CDR2 is FNYEAQ (reference sequence). CDR3 sequence: CASSLDTSGETQYF. DNA of the CDR3: TGTGCTAGCAGCTTAGACACTAGCGGGGAGACCCAGTACTTC.

The chain has TRBV15 and TRBJ2-1; 8 nucleotides align to TRBD2. The germline CDR1 and CDR2 sequences are LNHNV and YYDKDF (reference sequence). The CDR3 spans 15 residues. Unmatched junction bases numbered 7, after V lost 0 bases and J lost 9 bases. The CDR3 sequence is CATSRDGLAGPEQFF. DNA of the CDR3: TGTGCCACCAGCAGAGATGGCTTAGCGGGGCCTGAGCAGTTCTTC.

Ten or more counts support this clonotype. The chain couples TRBV20-1 to TRBJ2-5; D possibly corresponds to TRBD2 (6 bases). This CDR3 region has 15 residues. With 3 bases removed from V and 5 bases from J, the gap between germline ends came to 19 bases. Germline V gene sequence: CDR1 DFQATT, CDR2 SNEGSKA (reference sequence). Written as DNA, the CDR3 is TGCAGTGCTAGGGAGACGTTAGGACTACGGGAGACCCAGTACTTC. It translates to CSARETLGLRETQYF.

This clonotype was observed many times. The junction does not match germline at one end; this may be a read error. V and J are TRBV28 and TRBJ2-6, with D uncertain. The length of the CDR3 is 15 residues. CDR1 is MDHEN, CDR2 SYDVKM, per germline. CDR3 bases: TGTGCCAGCAGTATATGGGTCTCTGGGGCCAACGTCCTGACTTTC. Protein: CASSIWVSGANVLTF. The entire variable domain, with the rest obtained from reference TRBV28 and TRBJ2-6, is as follows: DVKVTQSSRYLVKRTGEKVFLECVQDMDHENMFWYRQDPGLGLRLIYFSYDVKMKEKGDIPEGYSVSREKKERFSLILESASTNQTSMYLCASSIWVSGANVLTFGAGSRLTVL.

The CDR3 DNA reads TGCGCCAGCAGCTCCGGACAGGGGGCGGCCCAAGCTTTCTTT. As protein: CASSSGQGAAQAFF. The chain has TRBV5-1 and TRBJ1-1; 11 positions agree with TRBD1. CDR3 length: 14 residues. Germline V gives CDR1 SGHRS, CDR2 YFSETQ. V gave up 3 bases and J gave up 9 bases; unmatched junction bases: 7.

This chain connects TRBV19 to TRBJ2-3, with 10 nucleotides matching TRBD1. The CDR3 covers 18 residues. Germline V gives CDR1 LNHDA, CDR2 SQIVND (reference sequence). V gave up 0 bases and J gave up 0 bases; unmatched junction bases: 6. CDR3 coding DNA: TGTGCCAGTAGTATAGACAGCGGGACAGGGGCAAGCACAGATACGCAGTATTTT. Protein sequence: CASSIDSGTGASTDTQYF.

This chain uses TRBV20-1 with TRBJ2-5, with D possibly TRBD2 on 5 matching bases. CDR1 and CDR2 from the germline V gene are DFQATT and SNEGSKA (reference sequence). This CDR3 comprises 14 residues. Trimming removed 1 base at V and 1 base at J, with 10 bases between. The CDR3 protein is CSARASGLQETQYF. In DNA form, the CDR3 reads TGCAGTGCTAGAGCAAGTGGACTCCAAGAGACCCAGTACTTC.